This TCR beta chain appears in the sequencing data of a study of STAT5B mutations in CD4+ large granular lymphocyte leukemia. CDR1 is MNHNY and CDR2 is SVGAGI in the germline V gene (reference sequence). The germline V and J ends were trimmed by 8 bases and 4 bases, with 11 bases remaining between them. The CDR3 loop spans 12 amino acids. Assay used: immunoSEQ multiplex PCR; TCRdb lists only in-frame clones, some missing. The sample includes tens of thousands of clones, 65% to 85% of them seen just once. The TCR was taken from a human donor in good health. What was sequenced was CD4+ T cells from blood buffy coats. V gene TRBV6-6 combines with J gene TRBJ2-5; weak D call: TRBD2 (5 bases). CDR3 in DNA: TGTGCCAGCGGGAGAACGGCAGAGACCCAGTACTTC. Amino acid sequence: CASGRTAETQYF.